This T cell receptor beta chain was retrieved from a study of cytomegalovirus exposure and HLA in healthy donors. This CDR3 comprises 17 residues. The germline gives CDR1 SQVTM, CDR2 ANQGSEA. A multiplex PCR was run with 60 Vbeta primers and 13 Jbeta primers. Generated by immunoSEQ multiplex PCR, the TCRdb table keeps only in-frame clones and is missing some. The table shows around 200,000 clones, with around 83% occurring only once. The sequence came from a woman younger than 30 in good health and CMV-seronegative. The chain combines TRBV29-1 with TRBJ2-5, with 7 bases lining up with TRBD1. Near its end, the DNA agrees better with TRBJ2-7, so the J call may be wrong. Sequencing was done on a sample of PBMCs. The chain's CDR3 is CSALPGQLNRRPYEQYF. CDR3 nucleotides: TGCAGCGCCCTACCGGGACAGCTTAACAGGCGCCCCTACGAGCAGTACTTC.